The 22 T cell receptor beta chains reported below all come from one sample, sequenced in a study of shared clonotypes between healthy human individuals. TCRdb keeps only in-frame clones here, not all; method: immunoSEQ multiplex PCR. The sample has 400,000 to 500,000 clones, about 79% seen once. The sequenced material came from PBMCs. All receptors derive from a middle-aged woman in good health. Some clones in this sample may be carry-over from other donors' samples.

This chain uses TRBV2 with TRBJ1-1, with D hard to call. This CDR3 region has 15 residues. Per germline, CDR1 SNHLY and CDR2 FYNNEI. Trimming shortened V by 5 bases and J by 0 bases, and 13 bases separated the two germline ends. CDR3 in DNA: TGTGCCAGCAGTACTTGGCGGGGTCTGAACACTGAAGCTTTCTTT. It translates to CASSTWRGLNTEAFF.

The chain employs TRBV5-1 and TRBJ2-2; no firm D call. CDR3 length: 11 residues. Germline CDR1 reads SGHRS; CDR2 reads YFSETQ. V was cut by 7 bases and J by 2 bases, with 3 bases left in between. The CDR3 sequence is CASANTGELFF. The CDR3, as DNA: TGCGCCAGCGCCAACACCGGGGAGCTGTTTTTT.

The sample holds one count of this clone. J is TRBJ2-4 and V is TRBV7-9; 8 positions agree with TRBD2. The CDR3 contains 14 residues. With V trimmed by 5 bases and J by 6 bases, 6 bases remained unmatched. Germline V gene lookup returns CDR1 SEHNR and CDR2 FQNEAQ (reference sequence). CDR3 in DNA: TGTGCCAGCAGCCCCGGGGGGGGAGGAAACATTCAGTACTTC. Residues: CASSPGGGGNIQYF.

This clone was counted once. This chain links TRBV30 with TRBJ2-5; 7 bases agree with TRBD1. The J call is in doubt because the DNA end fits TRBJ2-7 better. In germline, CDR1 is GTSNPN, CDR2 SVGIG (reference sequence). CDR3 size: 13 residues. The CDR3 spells CAWSGTGVGEQYF. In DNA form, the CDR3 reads TGTGCCTGGAGCGGCACAGGGGTGGGCGAGCAGTACTTC.

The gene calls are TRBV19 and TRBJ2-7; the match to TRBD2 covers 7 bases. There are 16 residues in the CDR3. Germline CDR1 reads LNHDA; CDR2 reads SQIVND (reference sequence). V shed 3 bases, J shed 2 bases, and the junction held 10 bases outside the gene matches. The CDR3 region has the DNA TGTGCCAGTAGTATTCGTCGGGGCGGGAGTCCCTACGAGCAGTACTTC. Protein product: CASSIRRGGSPYEQYF.

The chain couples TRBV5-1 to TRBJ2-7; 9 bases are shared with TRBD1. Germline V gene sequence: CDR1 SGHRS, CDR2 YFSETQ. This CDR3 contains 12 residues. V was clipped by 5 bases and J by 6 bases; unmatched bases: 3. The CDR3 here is CASRPDRGEQYF. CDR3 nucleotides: TGCGCCAGCAGACCGGACAGGGGCGAGCAGTACTTC.

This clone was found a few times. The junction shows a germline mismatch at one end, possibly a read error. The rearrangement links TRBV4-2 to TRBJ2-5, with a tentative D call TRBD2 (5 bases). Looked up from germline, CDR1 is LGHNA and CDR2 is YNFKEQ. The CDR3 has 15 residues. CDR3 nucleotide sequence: TGTGCCGGCAGCCCCACCAGCGGTGGACAAGAGACCCAGTACTTC. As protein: CAGSPTSGGQETQYF.

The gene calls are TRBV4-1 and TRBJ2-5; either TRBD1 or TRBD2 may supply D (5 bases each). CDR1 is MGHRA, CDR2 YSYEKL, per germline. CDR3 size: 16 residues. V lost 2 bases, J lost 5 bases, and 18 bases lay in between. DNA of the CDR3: TGCGCCAGCAGCCAACACCGGGACCCTTGGGGGGAGACCCAGTACTTC. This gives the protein CASSQHRDPWGETQYF.

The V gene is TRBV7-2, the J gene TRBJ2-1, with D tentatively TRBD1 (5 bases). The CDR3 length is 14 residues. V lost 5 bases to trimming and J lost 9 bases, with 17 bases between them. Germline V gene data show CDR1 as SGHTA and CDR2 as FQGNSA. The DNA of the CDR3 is TGTGCCAGCAGCCAGGGAAGGAAGACGGGTGAGCAGTTCTTC. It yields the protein CASSQGRKTGEQFF. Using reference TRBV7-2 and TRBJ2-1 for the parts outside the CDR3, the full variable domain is GAGVSQSPSNKVTEKGKDVELRCDPISGHTALYWYRQSLGQGLEFLIYFQGNSAPDKSGLPSDRFSAERTGGSVSTLTIQRTQQEDSAVYLCASSQGRKTGEQFFGPGTRLTVL.

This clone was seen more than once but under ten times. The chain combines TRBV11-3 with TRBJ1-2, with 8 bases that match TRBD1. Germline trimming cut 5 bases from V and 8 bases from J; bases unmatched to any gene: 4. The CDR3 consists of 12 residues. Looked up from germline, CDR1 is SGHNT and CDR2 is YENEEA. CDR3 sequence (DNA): TGTGCCAGCAGCGGACAGGGAACCGGCTACACCTTC. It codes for CASSGQGTGYTF.

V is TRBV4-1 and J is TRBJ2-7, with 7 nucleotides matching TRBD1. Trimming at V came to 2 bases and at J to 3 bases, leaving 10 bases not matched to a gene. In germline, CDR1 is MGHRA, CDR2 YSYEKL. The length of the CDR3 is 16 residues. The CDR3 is CASSQRAGTEIYEQYF. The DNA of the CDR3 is TGCGCCAGCAGCCAAAGGGCCGGGACAGAGATCTACGAGCAGTACTTC.

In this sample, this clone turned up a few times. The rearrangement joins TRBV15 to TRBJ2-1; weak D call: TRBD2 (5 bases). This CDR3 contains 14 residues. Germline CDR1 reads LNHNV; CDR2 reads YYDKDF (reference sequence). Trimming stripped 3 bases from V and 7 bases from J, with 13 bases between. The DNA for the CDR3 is TGTGCCACCAGCAGCGGACTGGCCCCAAATGAGCAGTTCTTC. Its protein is CATSSGLAPNEQFF.

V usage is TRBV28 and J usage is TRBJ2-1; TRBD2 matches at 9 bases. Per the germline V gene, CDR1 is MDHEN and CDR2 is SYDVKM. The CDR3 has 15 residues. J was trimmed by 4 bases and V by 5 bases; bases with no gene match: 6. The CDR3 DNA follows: TGTGCCAGCAGTCAATTAGCGGGAGTTTACAATGAGCAGTTCTTC. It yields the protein CASSQLAGVYNEQFF.

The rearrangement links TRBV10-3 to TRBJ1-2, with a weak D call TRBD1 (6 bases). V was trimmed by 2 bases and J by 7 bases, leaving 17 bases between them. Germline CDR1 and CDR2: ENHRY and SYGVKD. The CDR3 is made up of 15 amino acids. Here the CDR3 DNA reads TGTGCCATCAGTGAGACGGGGGGCGTGAGGGGTGGCTACACCTTC. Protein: CAISETGGVRGGYTF.

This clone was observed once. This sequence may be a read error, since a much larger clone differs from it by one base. CDR3 coding DNA: TGTGCCAGCAGCCGAGATAGCAATCAGCCCCAGCATTTT. Protein: CASSRDSNQPQHF. The rearrangement links TRBV7-8 to TRBJ1-5; D not certain. Germline CDR1 and CDR2: SGHVS and FQNEAQ. V lost 5 bases to trimming and J lost 0 bases, with 5 bases between them. This CDR3 is 13 amino acids long.

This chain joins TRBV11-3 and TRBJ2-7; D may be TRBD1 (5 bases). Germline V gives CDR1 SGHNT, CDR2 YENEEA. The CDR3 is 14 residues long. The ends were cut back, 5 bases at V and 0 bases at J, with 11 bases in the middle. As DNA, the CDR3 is TGTGCCAGCAGCCCGGACACCAACTCCTACGAGCAGTACTTC. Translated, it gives CASSPDTNSYEQYF.

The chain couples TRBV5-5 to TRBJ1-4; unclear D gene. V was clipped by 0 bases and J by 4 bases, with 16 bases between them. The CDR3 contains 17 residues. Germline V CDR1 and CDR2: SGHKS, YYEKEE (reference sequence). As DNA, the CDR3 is TGTGCCAGCAGCTTGGCCCCTGGCGGGCCCAGTAATGAAAAACTGTTTTTT. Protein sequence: CASSLAPGGPSNEKLFF.

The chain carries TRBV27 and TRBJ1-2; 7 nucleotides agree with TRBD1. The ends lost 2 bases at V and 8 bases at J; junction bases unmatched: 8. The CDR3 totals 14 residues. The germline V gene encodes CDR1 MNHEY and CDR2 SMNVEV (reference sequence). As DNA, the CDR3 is TGTGCCAGCAGTTTAGCGCAGGGGGTAGGCGGCTACACCTTC. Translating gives CASSLAQGVGGYTF.

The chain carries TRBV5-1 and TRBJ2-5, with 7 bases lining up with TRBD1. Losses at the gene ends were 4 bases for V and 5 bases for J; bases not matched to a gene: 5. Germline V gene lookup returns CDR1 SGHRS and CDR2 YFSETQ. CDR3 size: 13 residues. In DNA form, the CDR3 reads TGCGCCAGCAGCCGAGGGGGCGGGGAGACCCAGTACTTC. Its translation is CASSRGGGETQYF.

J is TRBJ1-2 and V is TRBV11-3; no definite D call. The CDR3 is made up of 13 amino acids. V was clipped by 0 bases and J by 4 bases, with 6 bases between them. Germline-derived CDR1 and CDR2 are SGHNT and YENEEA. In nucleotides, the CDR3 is TGTGCCAGCAGCTTAGAACAGTTCTATGGCTACACCTTC. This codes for CASSLEQFYGYTF. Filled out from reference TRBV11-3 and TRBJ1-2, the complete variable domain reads EAGVVQSPRYKIIEKKQPVAFWCNPISGHNTLYWYLQNLGQGPELLIRYENEEAVDDSQLPKDRFSAERLKGVDSTLKIQPAELGDSAVYLCASSLEQFYGYTFGSGTRLTVV.

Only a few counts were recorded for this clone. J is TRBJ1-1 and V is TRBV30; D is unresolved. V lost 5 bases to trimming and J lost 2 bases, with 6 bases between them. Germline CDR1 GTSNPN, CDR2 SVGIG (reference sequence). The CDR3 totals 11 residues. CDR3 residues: CAWEFNTEAFF. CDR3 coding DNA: TGTGCCTGGGAATTTAACACTGAAGCTTTCTTT.

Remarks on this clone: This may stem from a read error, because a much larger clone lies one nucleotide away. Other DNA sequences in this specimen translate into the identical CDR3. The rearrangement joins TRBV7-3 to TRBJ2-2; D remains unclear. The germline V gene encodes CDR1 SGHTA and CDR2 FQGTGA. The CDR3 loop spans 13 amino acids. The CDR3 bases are TGTGCCAGTAGCTTAATAGGGTCCGGGGAGCTGTTTTTT. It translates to CASSLIGSGELFF.